The 13 T cell receptor beta chains presented below share a single source sample, sequenced in a study of a mutant IDH1 vaccine in newly diagnosed glioma. Profiled with immunoSEQ multiplex PCR; TCRdb holds only in-frame clones, not every one. Altogether tens of thousands of clones are present, about four fifths being singletons, with the ten largest covering over 4.5%. For these TCRs, the target antigens are not known. Time point given: week 23, last vaccination. Every single dose of the vaccine, 300 ug of mutant IDH1 20-mer peptide, came with topical imiquimod. The source was PBMCs, collected from a glioma patient whose treatment included an IDH1 peptide vaccine. These receptors were collected from a man between 35 and 55 years old with glioma.

V usage is TRBV7-2 and J usage is TRBJ2-3, with 8 bases fitting TRBD2. Germline lookup yields CDR1 SGHTA and CDR2 FQGNSA. The CDR3 consists of 16 residues. After removal of 3 bases from V and 4 bases from J, the junction contained 9 bases not matched to a gene. The DNA of the CDR3 is TGTGCCAGCAGCTTCCTGGGACTAGGAGGTTCAGATACGCAGTATTTT. This gives the protein CASSFLGLGGSDTQYF.

This clone was recorded a few times. The J gene is TRBJ1-1, the V gene TRBV6-5; no firm D call. Trimming pared 8 bases from V and 2 bases from J, leaving 3 bases between. The V gene's germline CDR1 is MNHEY and CDR2 SVGAGI. The CDR3 has 10 residues. The CDR3 sequence: CASGNTEAFF. The CDR3 coding sequence is TGTGCCAGCGGAAACACTGAAGCTTTCTTT.

V and J are TRBV4-1 and TRBJ1-1, with a possible D match to TRBD1 (6 bases). Trimming stripped 6 bases from V and 1 base from J, with 15 bases between. The V gene's germline CDR1 is MGHRA and CDR2 YSYEKL. The CDR3 has 15 residues. CDR3 sequence reads: CASRSSGTPNTEAFF. CDR3 DNA sequence: TGCGCCAGCAGATCTTCCGGGACACCGAACACTGAAGCTTTCTTT.

This rearrangement joins TRBV5-6 to TRBJ2-3; D not certain. The CDR3 is 13 residues long. The V gene lost 0 bases and the J gene lost 2 bases, with 4 bases spanning the gap. The germline V gene encodes CDR1 SGHDT and CDR2 YYEEEE. CDR3 sequence: CASSLDHTDTQYF. Written as DNA, the CDR3 is TGTGCCAGCAGCTTGGACCACACAGATACGCAGTATTTT.

The CDR3: CASSQEASGIYEQYF. CDR3 nucleotide sequence: TGCGCCAGCAGCCAAGAGGCTAGCGGGATCTACGAGCAGTACTTC. The rearrangement uses TRBV4-3 and TRBJ2-7; 9 nucleotides align to TRBD2. The CDR3 spans 15 residues. Per the germline V gene, CDR1 is LGHNA and CDR2 is YSLEER. Losses at the gene ends were 0 bases for V and 3 bases for J; bases not matched to a gene: 3.

This rearrangement joins TRBV19 to TRBJ1-1; D gene ambiguous. The V gene lost 5 bases and the J gene lost 0 bases, with 16 bases spanning the gap. The CDR3 loop spans 16 amino acids. Germline V gene data show CDR1 as LNHDA and CDR2 as SQIVND (reference sequence). The CDR3 protein is CASSPFSGLMNTEAFF. CDR3 in DNA: TGTGCCAGTAGTCCGTTTTCCGGGCTCATGAACACTGAAGCTTTCTTT.

J is TRBJ2-7 and V is TRBV5-1; D ambiguous. V was pared by 7 bases and J by 2 bases, with 10 bases between. The CDR3 covers 12 residues. Germline CDR1 SGHRS, CDR2 YFSETQ. The DNA for the CDR3 is TGCGCCAGCGGTAGGAGCCCCTACGAGCAGTACTTC. Its translation is CASGRSPYEQYF.

The chain recombines TRBV4-3 with TRBJ1-2; a weak D match, TRBD1 (6 bases). Germline values: CDR1 LGHNA, CDR2 YSLEER. The CDR3 is 15 amino acids. Trimming removed 1 base from V and 2 bases from J, with 11 bases in between. The CDR3 region is CASSQVAGENYGYTF. The CDR3 region has the DNA TGCGCCAGCAGCCAAGTTGCAGGGGAGAACTATGGCTACACCTTC.

V is TRBV5-6 and J is TRBJ2-7, with D tentatively TRBD2 (7 bases). In germline, CDR1 is SGHDT, CDR2 YYEEEE. The CDR3 has 13 amino acids. The ends were cut back, 5 bases at V and 7 bases at J, with 16 bases in the middle. CDR3 sequence: CASSGRGAREQYF. CDR3 nucleotides: TGTGCCAGCAGTGGGAGGGGGGCGCGTGAGCAGTACTTC.

This chain connects TRBV11-2 to TRBJ2-6; D may be TRBD2 (6 bases). CDR3 length: 19 amino acids. V shed 4 bases and J shed 0 bases, with 19 bases lying between them. From germline, CDR1 is SGHAT and CDR2 FQNNGV. CDR3 nucleotide sequence: TGTGCCAGCAGCTCTGGACGGGGGTACCGAGCCTCTGGGGCCAACGTCCTGACTTTC. Translated: CASSSGRGYRASGANVLTF.

The gene calls are TRBV4-3 and TRBJ2-3, with no clear D. Germline values: CDR1 LGHNA, CDR2 YSLEER. The CDR3 has 15 residues. V lost 0 bases, J lost 0 bases, and 7 bases lay in between. CDR3 bases: TGCGCCAGCAGCCAAGATGGTGACAGCACAGATACGCAGTATTTT. Protein sequence: CASSQDGDSTDTQYF.

The chain recombines TRBV15 with TRBJ1-2; D unresolved. Germline values: CDR1 LNHNV, CDR2 YYDKDF (reference sequence). The CDR3 is 16 amino acids. V was trimmed by 0 bases and J by 8 bases, leaving 19 bases between them. CDR3 DNA: TGTGCCACCAGCAGAGACACCCCCGGGAGCTCCATCGGCTACACCTTC. Translating gives CATSRDTPGSSIGYTF. Together with reference TRBV15 and TRBJ1-2, the CDR3 gives the full variable domain: DAMVIQNPRYQVTQFGKPVTLSCSQTLNHNVMYWYQQKSSQAPKLLFHYYDKDFNNEADTPDNFQSRRPNTSFCFLDIRSPGLGDTAMYLCATSRDTPGSSIGYTFGSGTRLTVV.

This clone was seen a few times. The chain recombines TRBV5-1 with TRBJ1-1, with TRBD1 identical over 8 bases. The length of the CDR3 is 17 residues. Germline V gene sequence: CDR1 SGHRS, CDR2 YFSETQ. Unmatched junction bases numbered 13, after V lost 2 bases and J lost 4 bases. This chain's CDR3 is CASSLPQGANRSTEAFF. Written as DNA, the CDR3 is TGCGCCAGCAGCTTACCGCAGGGGGCGAATCGATCCACTGAAGCTTTCTTT.